This entry lists 8 T cell receptor beta chains sequenced from one sample in a study of blood T cell repertoires in COVID-19. The table came from immunoSEQ multiplex PCR; TCRdb's copy has only in-frame clones and leaves some out. Seen here are about 270,000 clones, roughly 87% observed once, and the top ten hold about 1%. Specimen: PBMCs or T cells enriched from blood (not recorded which). These receptors were collected from a woman in her twenties or thirties who had recovered from COVID-19.

This chain joins TRBV19 and TRBJ1-5; D is uncertain. Deletions cut 3 bases from V and 7 bases from J, with 13 bases between. The length of the CDR3 is 14 residues. Germline assignment: CDR1 LNHDA and CDR2 SQIVND (reference sequence). This CDR3 reads CASSIRGIRQPQHF. The CDR3 DNA reads TGTGCCAGTAGTATTCGAGGTATTCGGCAGCCCCAGCATTTT.

The V call is TRBV6-5, the J call TRBJ2-7; a possible D gene is TRBD1 (5 bases). CDR1 is MNHEY and CDR2 is SVGAGI in the germline V gene. The V end was cut by 6 bases, the J end by 1 base, with 13 bases between. The CDR3 has 14 amino acids. The CDR3 loop reads CASRASDISYEQYF. For the CDR3, the DNA is TGTGCCAGCAGGGCCTCGGACATTTCCTACGAGCAGTACTTC.

This chain connects TRBV4-3 to TRBJ1-2, with 12 bases identical to TRBD1. CDR3 length: 16 amino acids. Losses at the gene ends were 2 bases for V and 8 bases for J; bases not matched to a gene: 9. Germline V gives CDR1 LGHNA, CDR2 YSLEER. CDR3 amino acids: CASSQSPGTGGSGYTF. CDR3 DNA: TGCGCCAGCAGCCAAAGTCCCGGGACAGGGGGCTCCGGCTACACCTTC.

The genes are TRBV4-1 and TRBJ1-6, with D possibly being TRBD1 (5 bases). V shed 2 bases and J shed 10 bases, with 15 bases lying between them. The CDR3 runs to 15 residues. In germline, CDR1 is MGHRA, CDR2 YSYEKL. In DNA form, the CDR3 reads TGCGCCAGCAGCCAAAGATTGGGGCAGCAATCACCCCTCCACTTT. It yields the protein CASSQRLGQQSPLHF.

The chain combines TRBV5-1 with TRBJ2-1; D ambiguous. This CDR3 is built from 14 residues. The ends were cut back, 2 bases at V and 0 bases at J, with 6 bases in the middle. CDR1 and CDR2 from the germline V gene are SGHRS and YFSETQ. The CDR3 loop reads CASSLPGSYNEQFF. CDR3 nucleotides: TGCGCCAGCAGCTTACCGGGCTCCTACAATGAGCAGTTCTTC.

The rearrangement joins TRBV15 to TRBJ1-4, with a tentative D call TRBD1 (6 bases). CDR3 length equals 15 residues. The germline V gene encodes CDR1 LNHNV and CDR2 YYDKDF (reference sequence). Between the trimmed V and J ends, which lost 0 bases and 10 bases, there was a span of 15 bases. The CDR3 reads CATSRDNEGTIKLFF. For the CDR3, the DNA is TGTGCCACCAGCAGAGATAATGAGGGGACAATAAAACTGTTTTTT.

The chain uses TRBV4-3 and TRBJ1-2; D not certain. Germline values: CDR1 LGHNA, CDR2 YSLEER. Trimming took 2 bases from V and 3 from J, leaving 13 bases between them. The CDR3 is 15 amino acids. The CDR3 nucleotides are TGCGCCAGCAGCCAAAGGACGAGGGTGGACTATGGCTACACCTTC. Its protein is CASSQRTRVDYGYTF.

This clone appeared a single time. The genes are TRBV2 and TRBJ1-1; TRBD1 agrees at 9 bases. V lost 3 bases, J lost 1 base, and 3 bases stayed unmatched. The germline gives CDR1 SNHLY, CDR2 FYNNEI. The CDR3 spans 15 residues. CDR3 sequence (DNA): TGTGCCAGCAGTGAGGACAGGGGACGGAACACTGAAGCTTTCTTT. Translated, it gives CASSEDRGRNTEAFF.